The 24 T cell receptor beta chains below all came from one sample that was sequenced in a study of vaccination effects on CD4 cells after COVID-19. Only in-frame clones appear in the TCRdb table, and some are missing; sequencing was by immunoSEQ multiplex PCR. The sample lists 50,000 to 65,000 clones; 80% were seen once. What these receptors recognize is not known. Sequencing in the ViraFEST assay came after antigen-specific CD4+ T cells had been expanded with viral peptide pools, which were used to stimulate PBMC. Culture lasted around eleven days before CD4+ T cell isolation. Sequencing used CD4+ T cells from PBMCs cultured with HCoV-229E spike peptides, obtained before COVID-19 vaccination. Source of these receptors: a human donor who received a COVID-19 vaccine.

CDR3 DNA: TGTGCCAGTACCCCTGACAGGGCCGAAAATTCACCCCTCCACTTT. Residues: CASTPDRAENSPLHF. The rearrangement links TRBV19 to TRBJ1-6; 7 bases agree with TRBD1. CDR1 is LNHDA and CDR2 is SQIVND in the germline V gene (reference sequence). CDR3 length: 15 residues. V shed 7 bases and J 7 bases; nucleotides not matched to a gene: 10.

The CDR3 sequence is CATSRGYEQYV. The CDR3 DNA reads TGTGCCACCAGCAGGGGCTACGAGCAGTACGTC. The gene calls are TRBV15 and TRBJ2-7; D uncertain. The germline V gene encodes CDR1 LNHNV and CDR2 YYDKDF (reference sequence). This CDR3 has 11 residues. V was cut by 3 bases and J by 3 bases, with 3 bases left in between.

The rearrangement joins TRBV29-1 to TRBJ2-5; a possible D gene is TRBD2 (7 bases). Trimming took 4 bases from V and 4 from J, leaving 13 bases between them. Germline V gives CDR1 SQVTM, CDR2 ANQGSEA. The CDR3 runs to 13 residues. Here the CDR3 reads CSVGGGRGETQYF. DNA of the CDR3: TGCAGCGTTGGGGGGGGCAGAGGAGAGACCCAGTACTTC.

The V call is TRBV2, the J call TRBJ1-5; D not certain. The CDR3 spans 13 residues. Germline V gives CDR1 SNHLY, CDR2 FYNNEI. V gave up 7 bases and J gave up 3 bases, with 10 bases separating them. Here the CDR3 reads CASTSDLNQPQHF. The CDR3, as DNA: TGTGCCAGCACCAGTGACCTCAATCAGCCCCAGCATTTT.

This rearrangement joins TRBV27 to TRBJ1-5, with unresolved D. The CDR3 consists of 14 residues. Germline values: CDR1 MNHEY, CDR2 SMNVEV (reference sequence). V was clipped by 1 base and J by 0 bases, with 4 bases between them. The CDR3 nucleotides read TGTGCCAGCAGTTTATACGGTAGCAATCAGCCCCAGCATTTT. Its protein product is CASSLYGSNQPQHF.

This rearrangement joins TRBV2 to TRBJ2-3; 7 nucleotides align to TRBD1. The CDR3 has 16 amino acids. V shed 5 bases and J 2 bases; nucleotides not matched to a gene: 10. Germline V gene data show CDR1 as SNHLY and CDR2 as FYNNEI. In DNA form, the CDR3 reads TGTGCCAGCAGTCGAACCAGACAGGGAATCACAGATACGCAGTATTTT. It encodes CASSRTRQGITDTQYF. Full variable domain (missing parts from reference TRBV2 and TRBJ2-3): EPEVTQTPSHQVTQMGQEVILRCVPISNHLYFYWYRQILGQKVEFLVSFYNNEISEKSEIFDDQFSVERPDGSNFTLKIRSTKLEDSAMYFCASSRTRQGITDTQYFGPGTRLTVL.

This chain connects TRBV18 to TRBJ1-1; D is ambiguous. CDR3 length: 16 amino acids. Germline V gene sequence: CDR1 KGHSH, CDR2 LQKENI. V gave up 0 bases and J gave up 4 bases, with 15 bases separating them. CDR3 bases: TGTGCCAGCTCACCACCGGGATTTTCGTCGGGCACTGAAGCTTTCTTT. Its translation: CASSPPGFSSGTEAFF.

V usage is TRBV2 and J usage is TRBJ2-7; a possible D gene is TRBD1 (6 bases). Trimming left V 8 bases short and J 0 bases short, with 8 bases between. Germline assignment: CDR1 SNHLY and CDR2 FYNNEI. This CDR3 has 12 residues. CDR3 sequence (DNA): TGTGCCAGCGACAGGAGCTCCTACGAGCAGTACGTC. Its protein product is CASDRSSYEQYV.

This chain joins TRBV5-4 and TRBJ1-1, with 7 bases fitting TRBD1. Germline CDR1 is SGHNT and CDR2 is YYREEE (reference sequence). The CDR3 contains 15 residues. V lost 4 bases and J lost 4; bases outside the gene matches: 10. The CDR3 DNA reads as TGTGCCAGCAGCGCTCCGGACAGGCGAGGCACTGAAGCTTTCTTT. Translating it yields CASSAPDRRGTEAFF.

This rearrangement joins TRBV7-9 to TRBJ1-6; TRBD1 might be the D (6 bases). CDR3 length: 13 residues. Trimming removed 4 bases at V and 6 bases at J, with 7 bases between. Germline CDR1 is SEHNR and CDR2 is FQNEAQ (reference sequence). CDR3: CASSSDSNSPLHF. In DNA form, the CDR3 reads TGTGCCAGCAGCTCGGACAGTAATTCACCCCTCCACTTT.

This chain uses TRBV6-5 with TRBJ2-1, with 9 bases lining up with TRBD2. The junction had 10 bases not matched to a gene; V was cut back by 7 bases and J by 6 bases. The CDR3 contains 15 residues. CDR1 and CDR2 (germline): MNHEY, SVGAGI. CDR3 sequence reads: CASTSLGLALNEQFF. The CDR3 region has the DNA TGTGCCAGCACCTCATTGGGACTAGCCCTCAATGAGCAGTTCTTC.

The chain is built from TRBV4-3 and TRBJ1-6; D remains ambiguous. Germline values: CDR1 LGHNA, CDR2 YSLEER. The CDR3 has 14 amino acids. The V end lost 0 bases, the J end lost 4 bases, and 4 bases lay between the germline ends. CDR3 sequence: CASSQEGYNSPLHF. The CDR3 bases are TGCGCCAGCAGCCAAGAGGGATATAATTCACCCCTCCACTTT.

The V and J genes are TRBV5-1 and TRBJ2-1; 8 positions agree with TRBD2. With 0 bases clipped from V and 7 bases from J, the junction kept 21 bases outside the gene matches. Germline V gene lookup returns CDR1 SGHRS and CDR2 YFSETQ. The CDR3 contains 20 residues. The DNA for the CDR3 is TGCGCCAGCAGCTTGGGTTCTGGGGATGTCGGGACTAGGGATCGTAATGAGCAGTTCTTC. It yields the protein CASSLGSGDVGTRDRNEQFF.

The CDR3 loop is CAWSSQGNQPQHF. The DNA of the CDR3 is TGTGCCTGGAGCTCCCAGGGTAACCAGCCCCAGCATTTT. The chain links TRBV30 to TRBJ1-5, with TRBD1 as a possible D gene (5 bases). Germline V lookup: CDR1 GTSNPN, CDR2 SVGIG (reference sequence). CDR3 length: 13 residues. The V and J ends lost 3 bases and 7 bases respectively, with 13 bases between them.

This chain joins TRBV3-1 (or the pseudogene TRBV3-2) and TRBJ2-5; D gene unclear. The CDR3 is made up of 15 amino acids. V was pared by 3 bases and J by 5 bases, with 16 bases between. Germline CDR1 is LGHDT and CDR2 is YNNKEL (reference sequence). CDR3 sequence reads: CASSHYGPKGETQYF. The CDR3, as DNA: TGTGCCAGCAGCCATTACGGCCCCAAAGGGGAGACCCAGTACTTC.

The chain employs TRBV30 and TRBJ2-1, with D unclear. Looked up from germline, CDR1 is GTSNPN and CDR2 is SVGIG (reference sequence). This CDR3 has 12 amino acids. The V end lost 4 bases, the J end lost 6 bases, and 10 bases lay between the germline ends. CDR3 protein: CAWTGSRNEQFF. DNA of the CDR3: TGTGCCTGGACAGGATCTCGCAATGAGCAGTTCTTC.

Here the CDR3 DNA reads TGTGCCAGCAGTGACTCGATTGGGGCCCCCTATGGCTACACCTTC. Its translation: CASSDSIGAPYGYTF. The V and J genes are TRBV6-4 and TRBJ1-2; D perhaps matches TRBD1 (5 bases). This CDR3 is 15 amino acids long. Germline V gene data show CDR1 as MRHNA and CDR2 as SNTAGT. The V and J ends lost 0 bases and 4 bases respectively, with 12 bases between them.

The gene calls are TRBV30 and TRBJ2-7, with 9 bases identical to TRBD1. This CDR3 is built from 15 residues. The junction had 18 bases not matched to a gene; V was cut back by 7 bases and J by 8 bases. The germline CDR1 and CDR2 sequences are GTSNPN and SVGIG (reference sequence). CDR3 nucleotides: TGTGCCTTAGTACCGGGACAGGGAATCTCTACGAAGCAGTACGTC. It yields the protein CALVPGQGISTKQYV.

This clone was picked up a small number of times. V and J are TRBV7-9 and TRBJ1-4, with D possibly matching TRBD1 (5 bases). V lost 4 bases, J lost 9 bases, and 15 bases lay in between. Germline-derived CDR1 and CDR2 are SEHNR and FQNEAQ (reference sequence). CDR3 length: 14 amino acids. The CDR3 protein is CASSCRDWPKKLFF. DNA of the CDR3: TGTGCCAGCAGCTGTAGGGACTGGCCCAAAAAACTGTTTTTT. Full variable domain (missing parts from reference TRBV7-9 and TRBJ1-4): DTGVSQNPRHKITKRGQNVTFRCDPISEHNRLYWYRQTLGQGPEFLTYFQNEAQLEKSRLLSDRFSAERPKGSFSTLEIQRTEQGDSAMYLCASSCRDWPKKLFFGSGTQLSVL.

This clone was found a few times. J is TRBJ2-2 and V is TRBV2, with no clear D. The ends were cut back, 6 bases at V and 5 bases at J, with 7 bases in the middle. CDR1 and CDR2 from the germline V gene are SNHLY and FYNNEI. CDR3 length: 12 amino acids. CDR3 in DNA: TGTGCCAGCAGACTAATGACCGGGGAGCTGTTTTTT. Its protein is CASRLMTGELFF.

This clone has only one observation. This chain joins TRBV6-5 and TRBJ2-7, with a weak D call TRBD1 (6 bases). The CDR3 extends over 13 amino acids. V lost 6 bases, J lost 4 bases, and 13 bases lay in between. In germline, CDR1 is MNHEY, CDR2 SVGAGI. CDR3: CASRKGVGYEQYV. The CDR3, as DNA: TGTGCCAGCAGAAAGGGGGTGGGGTACGAGCAGTACGTC.

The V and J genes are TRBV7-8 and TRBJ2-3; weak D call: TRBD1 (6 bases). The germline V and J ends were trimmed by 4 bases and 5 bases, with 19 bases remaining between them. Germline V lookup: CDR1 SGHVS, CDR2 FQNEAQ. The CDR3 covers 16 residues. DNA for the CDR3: TGTGCCAGCAGCTACGGGAAGGCAGGGGTTAGAGATACGCAGTATTTT. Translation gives CASSYGKAGVRDTQYF.

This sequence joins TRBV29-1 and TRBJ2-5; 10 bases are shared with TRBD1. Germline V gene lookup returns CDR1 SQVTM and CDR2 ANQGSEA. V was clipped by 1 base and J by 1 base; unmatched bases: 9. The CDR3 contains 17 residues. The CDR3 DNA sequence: TGCAGCGTTGAAGTACAAGGACAGGGGGTTTTCCAAGAGACCCAGTACTTC. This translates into CSVEVQGQGVFQETQYF. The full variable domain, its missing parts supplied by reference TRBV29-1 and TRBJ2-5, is SAVISQKPSRDICQRGTSLTIQCQVDSQVTMMFWYRQQPGQSLTLIATANQGSEATYESGFVIDKFPISRPNLTFSTLTVSNMSPEDSSIYLCSVEVQGQGVFQETQYFGPGTRLLVL.

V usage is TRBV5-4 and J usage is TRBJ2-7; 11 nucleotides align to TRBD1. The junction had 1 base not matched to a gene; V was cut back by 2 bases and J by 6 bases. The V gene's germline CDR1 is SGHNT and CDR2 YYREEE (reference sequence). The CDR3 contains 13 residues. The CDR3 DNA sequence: TGTGCCAGCAGCTTAGGACAGGGGGCCGAGCAGTACGTC. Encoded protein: CASSLGQGAEQYV.